The rows below give T cell receptor beta chains drawn from one sample of a study of control samples from healthy donors and cancer patients. The protocol was immunoSEQ multiplex PCR, while the TCRdb copy is restricted to in-frame clones and leaves out a portion. The sample carries about 120,000 clones, approximately 88% recorded once. Material for sequencing was blood. The receptors were sampled from a man aged 35 to 55 in good health. Both conserved end residues are part of each CDR3. Each record gives: V gene, J gene, D gene, clone size, CDR3 protein, CDR3 DNA. D genes are given only for firm matches. Only some rows state a clone size, as once, few, many or a class for expanded clones.

TRBV10-3	TRBJ2-7	.	.	CAISESKVSYEQYF	TGTGCCATCAGTGAGTCTAAGGTATCCTACGAGCAGTACTTC
TRBV7-8	TRBJ1-4	.	.	CASSLGGGVGKLFF	TGTGCCAGCAGCTTAGGAGGGGGGGTTGGAAAACTGTTTTTT
TRBV19	TRBJ1-3	.	few	CASNTGSGNTIYF	TGTGCCAGTAACACAGGGTCTGGAAACACCATATATTTT
TRBV4-1	TRBJ1-5	.	.	CASSQDSGGAWQPQHF	TGCGCCAGCAGCCAAGATTCGGGCGGGGCGTGGCAGCCCCAGCATTTT
TRBV18	TRBJ1-4	TRBD1	.	CASSRRTGKKNEKLFF	TGTGCCAGCTCACGACGGACAGGGAAAAAGAATGAAAAACTGTTTTTT
TRBV2	TRBJ1-4	.	.	CASSAGAIGEKLFF	TGTGCCAGCAGTGCCGGGGCTATAGGGGAAAAACTGTTTTTT
TRBV30	TRBJ1-6	.	few	CAWMARGVLGNSPLHF	TGTGCCTGGATGGCAAGGGGGGTCCTTGGGAATTCACCCCTCCACTTT
TRBV24-1	TRBJ2-1	TRBD2	.	CATSDLGTSGTYNEQFF	TGTGCCACCAGTGATTTGGGGACTAGCGGGACTTACAATGAGCAGTTCTTC
TRBV4-2	TRBJ2-7	TRBD1	.	CASSQGAQGDREQYF	TGTGCCAGCAGCCAGGGGGCACAGGGGGATCGCGAGCAGTACTTC
TRBV11-2	TRBJ1-1	.	few	CASSLGWGGTEAFF	TGTGCCAGCAGCTTAGGATGGGGAGGGACTGAAGCTTTCTTT
TRBV29-1	TRBJ2-2	TRBD2	.	CSVASGVGAGELFF	TGCAGCGTTGCGAGCGGGGTAGGGGCCGGGGAGCTGTTTTTT
TRBV11-3	TRBJ2-7	TRBD2	.	CASPRGGYYEQYF	TGTGCCAGTCCCCGGGGGGGGTACTACGAGCAGTACTTC
TRBV6-5	TRBJ1-3	.	once	CASTTGLSGNTIYF	TGTGCCAGCACCACAGGCCTCTCTGGAAACACCATATATTTT
TRBV3-1/TRBV3-2	TRBJ1-3	.	.	CASSPQVTIGNTIYF	TGTGCCAGCAGCCCACAGGTGACAATAGGAAACACCATATATTTT
TRBV5-5	TRBJ2-3	.	.	CASSFGVILSSTDTQYF	TGTGCCAGCAGCTTCGGAGTCATACTGTCTAGCACAGATACGCAGTATTTT
TRBV6-6	TRBJ2-5	TRBD1	.	CASSPGQGNQETQYF	TGTGCCAGCAGTCCGGGACAGGGGAACCAAGAGACCCAGTACTTC
TRBV6-5	TRBJ1-6	.	.	CASSETSSYNSPLHF	TGTGCCAGCAGCGAGACTAGCTCCTATAATTCACCCCTCCACTTT
TRBV5-1	TRBJ2-6	.	.	CASSLTASGANVLTF	TGCGCCAGCAGCTTGACAGCATCCGGGGCCAACGTCCTGACTTTC
TRBV27	TRBJ2-3	TRBD2	.	CASSFGRGGPDTQYF	TGTGCCAGCAGTTTCGGGCGGGGGGGCCCAGATACGCAGTATTTT
TRBV28	TRBJ2-5	TRBD1	.	CASSSLGQGVETQYF	TGTGCCAGCAGCTCCCTTGGACAGGGTGTCGAGACCCAGTACTTC
TRBV30	TRBJ1-2	.	.	CAWRQVEGGYTF	TGTGCCTGGCGACAGGTGGAGGGAGGCTACACCTTC
TRBV7-3	TRBJ2-7	.	.	CASSLRGGEEQYF	TGTGCCAGCAGCTTAAGAGGAGGTGAGGAGCAGTACTTC
TRBV4-1	TRBJ1-5	.	.	CASRQDYGQPQPQHF	TGCGCCAGCAGACAAGATTATGGGCAGCCTCAGCCCCAGCATTTT
TRBV6-2/TRBV6-3	TRBJ1-5	TRBD1	.	CASSYTGTGFLLDDQPQHF	TGTGCCAGCAGTTACACCGGGACAGGGTTTTTGCTGGACGATCAGCCCCAGCATTTT
TRBV6-1	TRBJ1-4	.	.	CASSDVQSSTNEKLFF	TGTGCCAGCAGTGATGTACAGTCCTCAACTAATGAAAAACTGTTTTTT
TRBV18	TRBJ1-6	.	.	CASSRDSPGGNSPLHF	TGTGCCAGCTCGCGGGATAGCCCCGGGGGTAATTCACCCCTCCACTTT
TRBV12-3/TRBV12-4	TRBJ2-7	.	.	CASSAQATYEQYF	TGTGCCAGCAGTGCACAGGCAACCTACGAGCAGTACTTC
TRBV19	TRBJ1-5	.	.	CASREDRSLSNQPQHF	TGTGCCAGTAGGGAGGACAGATCCTTAAGCAATCAGCCCCAGCATTTT
TRBV4-3	TRBJ1-2	TRBD1	.	CASSQHPDRGTHGYTF	TGCGCCAGCAGCCAACACCCGGACAGGGGCACCCATGGCTACACCTTC
TRBV30	TRBJ1-3	.	.	CAWSPSGVSGNTIYF	TGTGCCTGGAGCCCTTCAGGGGTATCTGGAAACACCATATATTTT
TRBV11-2	TRBJ2-2	TRBD2	few	CASSLAGGLPGELFF	TGTGCCAGCAGCTTAGCGGGGGGGCTCCCCGGGGAGCTGTTTTTT
TRBV10-3	TRBJ1-5	.	.	CAISESGNSNQPQHF	TGTGCCATCAGTGAGTCGGGAAACAGCAATCAGCCCCAGCATTTT
TRBV5-1	TRBJ2-1	.	.	CASSLSNGNEQFF	TGCGCCAGCAGCTTGAGTAACGGGAATGAGCAGTTCTTC
TRBV7-2	TRBJ2-3	TRBD2	.	CASRSPSLAGGPDTQYF	TGTGCCAGCAGGTCGCCCTCTCTAGCGGGGGGCCCAGATACGCAGTATTTT
TRBV27	TRBJ2-7	.	.	CASSPTENPSYEQYF	TGTGCCAGCAGCCCCACTGAAAACCCCTCCTACGAGCAGTACTTC
TRBV7-7	TRBJ2-3	.	.	CASSKSGKDTQYF	TGTGCCAGCAGCAAATCAGGGAAAGATACGCAGTATTTT
TRBV7-2	TRBJ2-5	TRBD2	.	CASSLGGGAGGTQYF	TGTGCCAGCAGCTTAGGCGGGGGGGCTGGAGGGACCCAGTACTTC
TRBV6-5	TRBJ1-2	.	.	CASSYSGANPYGYTF	TGTGCCAGCAGTTATTCGGGGGCGAACCCCTATGGCTACACCTTC
TRBV7-9	TRBJ2-3	.	.	CASSQIGAGDTQYF	TGTGCCAGCAGCCAAATCGGGGCGGGAGATACGCAGTATTTT
TRBV13	TRBJ1-5	TRBD1	.	CASSLGTGNQPQHF	TGTGCCAGCAGCTTAGGGACAGGGAATCAGCCCCAGCATTTT
TRBV4-2	TRBJ2-6	TRBD1	.	CASSLTQGAPSGANVLTF	TGTGCCAGCAGCCTAACACAGGGGGCCCCCTCTGGGGCCAACGTCCTGACTTTC